The 19 T cell receptor beta chains presented below share a single source sample, sequenced in a study of T cells expressing NK-cell markers. TCRdb reprocessed the 5' RACE reads, with one entry per CDR3 protein and no DNA. The sample has approximately 550,000 distinct CDR3 sequences. Sequenced input: blood T cells: a sorted CD56 or NKG2C T cell subset, CD4+ or CD8+ T cells, or bulk PBMC T cells (not recorded which). The source of these receptors is a man younger than 30 in good health.

The chain has TRBV27 and TRBJ2-3; TCRdb reports TRBD1, a call that lacks DNA to check it against. CDR3 length: 15 residues. CDR1 and CDR2 from the germline V gene are MNHEY and SMNVEV (reference sequence). CDR3 sequence: CASQIAGGLGWAQYF.

The chain has TRBV11-3 and TRBJ2-5; TCRdb proposes TRBD1, but this gene call is untestable without DNA. This CDR3 comprises 15 residues. Germline lookup yields CDR1 SGHNT and CDR2 YENEEA. The CDR3 sequence is CASRQSQGNRETQYF. Filled out from reference TRBV11-3 and TRBJ2-5, the complete variable domain reads EAGVVQSPRYKIIEKKQPVAFWCNPISGHNTLYWYLQNLGQGPELLIRYENEEAVDDSQLPKDRFSAERLKGVDSTLKIQPAELGDSAVYLCASRQSQGNRETQYFGPGTRLLVL.

The rearrangement joins TRBV7-9 to TRBJ2-5; TCRdb returns TRBD1, unconfirmable since there is no DNA. In germline, CDR1 is SEHNR, CDR2 FQNEAQ (reference sequence). The CDR3 length is 13 residues. The CDR3 protein is CASNPGYQETQYF.

The gene calls are TRBV10-2 and TRBJ2-5; lacking DNA, the TRBD2 call made by TCRdb goes unchecked. The CDR3 loop spans 15 amino acids. Germline-derived CDR1 and CDR2 are WSHSY and SAAADI. The CDR3 here is CASSDQASGKETQYF.

V and J are TRBV5-1 and TRBJ1-1; the D call of TRBD1 rests on TCRdb alone, since no DNA is present to check it. CDR3 length equals 15 residues. The germline V gene has CDR1 SGHRS and CDR2 YFSETQ. Here the CDR3 reads CASSDRPMVNTEAFF.

The J gene is TRBJ1-5, the V gene TRBV20-1. This CDR3 has 14 residues. CDR1 and CDR2 from the germline V gene are DFQATT and SNEGSKA (reference sequence). CDR3 region: CSAQTAPSNQPQHF.

The chain recombines TRBV4-1 with TRBJ2-2. The CDR3 has 15 amino acids. Germline V gene sequence: CDR1 MGHRA, CDR2 YSYEKL. Here the CDR3 reads CASNPRPTSTGELFF.

This sequence joins TRBV7-9 and TRBJ2-3. Germline V gene sequence: CDR1 SEHNR, CDR2 FQNEAQ (reference sequence). The CDR3 has 13 residues. CDR3 sequence reads: CAVYYQSTDTQYF.

The CDR3: CASSLSANPNIQYF. The chain is built from TRBV12-3 or TRBV12-4 and TRBJ2-4. This CDR3 is built from 14 residues.

The chain is built from TRBV12-3 or TRBV12-4 and TRBJ1-5. This CDR3 spans 17 amino acids. The CDR3 region is CASSLFSGGALNQPQHF.

This sequence joins TRBV4-2 and TRBJ2-6; TCRdb picks TRBD1, but there is no DNA to check that call. Germline V gives CDR1 LGHNA, CDR2 YNFKEQ. The CDR3 is 18 residues long. The CDR3 is CASSGTGTGLTGANVLTF.

The rearrangement links TRBV6-2 or TRBV6-3 to TRBJ2-5. Germline CDR1 is MNHEY and CDR2 is SVGEGT. The CDR3 loop spans 13 amino acids. CDR3 sequence reads: CASRSGPQETQYF.

The chain joins TRBV20-1 to TRBJ1-1; TCRdb's D gene call, TRBD1, goes unchecked for lack of DNA. The CDR3 sequence is 14 residues long. Per the germline V gene, CDR1 is DFQATT and CDR2 is SNEGSKA (reference sequence). The CDR3 loop reads CSARGGETGVEAFF.

The chain carries TRBV27 and TRBJ1-3. Germline CDR1 reads MNHEY; CDR2 reads SMNVEV (reference sequence). This CDR3 region has 15 residues. The CDR3 is CASSLTADSGNTIYF.

CDR3 loop: CASSRRGPHGYTF. V and J are TRBV3-1 and TRBJ1-2. CDR1 and CDR2 from the germline V gene are LGHDT and YNNKEL (reference sequence). The CDR3 loop spans 13 amino acids.

The chain carries TRBV29-1 and TRBJ1-1; TCRdb calls TRBD1, which cannot be checked without DNA. CDR1 SQVTM and CDR2 ANQGSEA come from the germline V gene. CDR3 length: 15 residues. The CDR3 reads CSVEDPGQGNTEAFF.

This chain links TRBV2 with TRBJ2-1; TCRdb's assignment of TRBD2 cannot be checked, as there is no DNA. There are 12 residues in the CDR3. CDR1 and CDR2 (germline): SNHLY, FYNNEI. The chain's CDR3 is CATWPSPNEQFF.

CDR3 in amino acids: CASSLMSGSDEQFF. The chain joins TRBV7-2 to TRBJ2-1; TCRdb's D call, TRBD2, is unchecked because there is no DNA. Germline V gene lookup returns CDR1 SGHTA and CDR2 FQGNSA. The CDR3 contains 14 residues.

The chain links TRBV12-3 or TRBV12-4 to TRBJ2-1. The CDR3 is 12 amino acids. CDR3: CASSRSGNEQFF.